The clone carrying this TCR beta chain occurred once. Profiling relied on immunoSEQ multiplex PCR, and the TCRdb table lists in-frame clones only, not all of them. The sample records fewer than 300,000 clones, roughly 80% being singletons. This sample was included in a study of blood T cell repertoires in COVID-19. The V gene's germline CDR1 is GTSNPN and CDR2 SVGIG (reference sequence). The CDR3 runs to 14 residues. What was sequenced was PBMCs or T cells enriched from blood (not recorded which). This TCR was sampled from a man aged 35 to 55 who had been exposed to COVID-19. The chain has TRBV30 and TRBJ2-7; D uncertain. In nucleotides, the CDR3 is TGTGCTACTCCAGGCCCTTTTCCAATCTACGAGCAGTACTTC. Encoded protein: CATPGPFPIYEQYF.